These 7 T cell receptor beta chains were sequenced from one sample in a study of blood T cell repertoires in COVID-19. Using immunoSEQ multiplex PCR, the repertoire was profiled, and TCRdb retains in-frame clones only, with some absent. The table has 71,000 or so clones, approximately 90% seen once. Sequencing used peripheral blood. The receptor source for this set is a woman between 18 and 29 years old with acute or convalescent COVID-19.

The gene calls are TRBV4-1 and TRBJ2-1, with TRBD2 identical over 11 bases. Trimming cost V 4 bases and J 0 bases; bases outside gene matches: 8. This CDR3 region has 18 residues. Germline loops: CDR1 MGHRA, CDR2 YSYEKL. The CDR3 DNA reads TGCGCCAGCAGCCGTACTAGCGGGAGACAAGACTCCTACAATGAGCAGTTCTTC. Its translation: CASSRTSGRQDSYNEQFF.

This chain joins TRBV5-1 and TRBJ1-1; D perhaps matches TRBD1 (5 bases). This CDR3 region has 14 residues. The V gene's germline CDR1 is SGHRS and CDR2 YFSETQ. The V end lost 5 bases, the J end lost 4 bases, and 15 bases lay between the germline ends. The CDR3 sequence: CASRILGEGTEAFF. The CDR3, as DNA: TGCGCCAGCAGGATTTTGGGGGAGGGCACTGAAGCTTTCTTT.

The chain recombines TRBV7-2 with TRBJ1-2; D unclear. Looked up from germline, CDR1 is SGHTA and CDR2 is FQGNSA. The CDR3 totals 12 residues. V gave up 5 bases and J gave up 5 bases, with 9 bases separating them. CDR3 coding DNA: TGTGCCAGCAGCGCAGGTCCTTATGGCTACACCTTC. Its protein is CASSAGPYGYTF.

The chain uses TRBV5-4 and TRBJ1-2; TRBD1 matches at 8 bases. Germline V gene lookup returns CDR1 SGHNT and CDR2 YYREEE (reference sequence). After removal of 7 bases from V and 7 bases from J, the junction contained 12 bases not matched to a gene. CDR3 length: 14 residues. The CDR3 sequence is CASRAGTGDFGYTF. CDR3 nucleotides: TGTGCCAGCCGGGCCGGGACAGGAGACTTTGGCTACACCTTC.

The chain has TRBV28 and TRBJ1-1, with TRBD1 as a possible D gene (5 bases). V lost 5 bases to trimming and J lost 1 base, with 14 bases between them. The germline V gene has CDR1 MDHEN and CDR2 SYDVKM. The CDR3 is 15 residues long. CDR3 sequence reads: CASSPLRDGNTEAFF. CDR3 nucleotides: TGTGCCAGCAGTCCTCTCAGGGATGGGAACACTGAAGCTTTCTTT.

This clone is a singleton in its sample. The V and J genes are TRBV7-6 and TRBJ2-1; 8 nucleotides line up with TRBD1. The germline CDR1 and CDR2 sequences are SGHVS and FNYEAQ. V lost 3 bases and J lost 1; bases outside the gene matches: 8. The CDR3 has 17 residues. CDR3 coding DNA: TGTGCCAGCAGCTTCGGACAGGGTGGAAGGTCCTACAATGAGCAGTTCTTC. Its protein product is CASSFGQGGRSYNEQFF.

This clone has just one count. The chain uses TRBV11-2 and TRBJ1-1, with 8 bases fitting TRBD1. Per the germline V gene, CDR1 is SGHAT and CDR2 is FQNNGV. The CDR3 length is 16 residues. V dropped 0 bases and J dropped 5; count of bases not matched to a gene: 8. CDR3 nucleotide sequence: TGTGCCAGCAGCTTAGAAATGGACAGGGTGGTTACTGAAGCTTTCTTT. Translation: CASSLEMDRVVTEAFF. The full variable domain, rest sourced from reference TRBV11-2 and TRBJ1-1, is EAGVAQSPRYKIIEKRQSVAFWCNPISGHATLYWYQQILGQGPKLLIQFQNNGVVDDSQLPKDRFSAERLKGVDSTLKIQPAKLEDSAVYLCASSLEMDRVVTEAFFGQGTRLTVV.